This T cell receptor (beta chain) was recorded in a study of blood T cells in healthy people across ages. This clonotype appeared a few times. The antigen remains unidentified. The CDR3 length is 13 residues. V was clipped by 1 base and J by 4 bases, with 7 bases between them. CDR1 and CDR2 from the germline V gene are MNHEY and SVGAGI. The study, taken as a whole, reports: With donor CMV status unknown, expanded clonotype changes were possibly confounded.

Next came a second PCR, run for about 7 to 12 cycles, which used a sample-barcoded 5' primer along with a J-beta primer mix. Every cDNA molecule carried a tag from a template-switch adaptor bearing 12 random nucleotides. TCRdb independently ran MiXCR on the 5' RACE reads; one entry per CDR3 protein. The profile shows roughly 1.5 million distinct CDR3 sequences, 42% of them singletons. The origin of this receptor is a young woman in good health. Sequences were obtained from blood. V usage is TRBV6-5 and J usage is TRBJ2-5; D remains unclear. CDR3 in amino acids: CASSYWLGETQYF. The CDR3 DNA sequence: TGTGCCAGCAGTTACTGGTTAGGAGAGACCCAGTACTTC.